The 21 T cell receptor beta chains below come from one sample, sequenced in a study of cytomegalovirus exposure and HLA in healthy donors. The assay was immunoSEQ multiplex PCR, and TCRdb's table has in-frame clones only and misses some. The table lists some 170,000 clones, around nine tenths of them singletons. The sample comprised PBMCs. Source of these receptors: a man younger than 35 in good health and CMV-seropositive.

The chain joins TRBV7-6 to TRBJ2-7, with a tentative D call TRBD1 (5 bases). Trimming left V 6 bases short and J 5 bases short, with 11 bases between. There are 12 residues in the CDR3. CDR1 and CDR2 from the germline V gene are SGHVS and FNYEAQ. The CDR3 loop is CASSWTSHEQYF. The DNA for the CDR3 is TGTGCCAGCAGTTGGACATCCCACGAGCAGTACTTC.

V usage is TRBV25-1 and J usage is TRBJ2-3; no clear D gene. This CDR3 contains 15 residues. Germline V gene sequence: CDR1 MGHDK, CDR2 SYGVNS. V was pared by 8 bases and J by 0 bases, with 15 bases between. The CDR3 sequence is CASSTSELSTDTQYF. The CDR3 region has the DNA TGTGCCAGCTCTACGTCGGAGCTTAGCACAGATACGCAGTATTTT. Drawing the rest from reference TRBV25-1 and TRBJ2-3, the complete variable domain is EADIYQTPRYLVIGTGKKITLECSQTMGHDKMYWYQQDPGMELHLIHYSYGVNSTEKGDLSSESTVSRIRTEHFPLTLESARPSHTSQYLCASSTSELSTDTQYFGPGTRLTVL.

The V gene is TRBV7-3, the J gene TRBJ2-1; TRBD2 aligns across 11 bases. Germline-derived CDR1 and CDR2 are SGHTA and FQGTGA. The CDR3 runs 15 residues. V gave up 6 bases and J gave up 3 bases; unmatched junction bases: 4. CDR3 protein: CASRPGTSGYNEQFF. In nucleotides, the CDR3 is TGTGCCAGCAGACCCGGGACTAGCGGCTACAATGAGCAGTTCTTC.

The rearrangement joins TRBV20-1 to TRBJ1-2; D unresolved. The CDR3 totals 11 residues. V was cut by 2 bases and J by 8 bases, with 9 bases left in between. The germline V gene has CDR1 DFQATT and CDR2 SNEGSKA (reference sequence). The CDR3: CSARLLRGYTF. The CDR3 DNA reads TGCAGTGCTAGATTATTGAGGGGCTACACCTTC.

The chain employs TRBV28 and TRBJ2-2; D is uncertain. Germline CDR1 reads MDHEN; CDR2 reads SYDVKM. The CDR3 length is 13 residues. Trimming left V 7 bases short and J 5 bases short, with 11 bases between. DNA of the CDR3: TGTGCCAGCATCGTCCCTTTAACCGGGGAGCTGTTTTTT. Its translation: CASIVPLTGELFF.

The rearrangement joins TRBV7-2 to TRBJ2-7, with TRBD2 identical over 8 bases. After removal of 2 bases from V and 4 bases from J, the junction contained 7 bases not matched to a gene. The CDR3 is 15 residues long. Germline assignment: CDR1 SGHTA and CDR2 FQGNSA. CDR3 amino acids: CASSLKSGSRYEQYF. In DNA form, the CDR3 reads TGTGCCAGCAGCTTAAAGAGCGGGAGTCGGTACGAGCAGTACTTC.

The V call is TRBV2, the J call TRBJ1-2, with D possibly TRBD1 on 5 matching bases. V was shortened by 1 base and J by 8 bases, with 17 bases between the two germline ends. The CDR3 totals 15 residues. CDR1 and CDR2 from the germline V gene are SNHLY and FYNNEI. Here the CDR3 reads CASSEGGGTLAGYTF. CDR3 nucleotide sequence: TGTGCCAGCAGTGAAGGAGGAGGGACCCTAGCGGGCTACACCTTC.

The V and J genes are TRBV18 and TRBJ1-1; TRBD1 aligns across 7 bases. The CDR3 is 16 amino acids. J lost 4 bases, V lost 3 bases, and 11 bases had no gene match. Germline V gives CDR1 KGHSH, CDR2 LQKENI. This CDR3 reads CASSPPNTGASTEAFF. CDR3 sequence (DNA): TGTGCCAGCTCACCGCCCAACACAGGGGCGAGCACTGAAGCTTTCTTT. The full variable domain, its missing parts supplied by reference TRBV18 and TRBJ1-1, is NAGVMQNPRHLVRRRGQEARLRCSPMKGHSHVYWYRQLPEEGLKFMVYLQKENIIDESGMPKERFSAEFPKEGPSILRIQQVVRGDSAAYFCASSPPNTGASTEAFFGQGTRLTVV.

The V and J genes are TRBV5-8 and TRBJ1-3; D unclear. V shed 0 bases and J shed 0 bases, with 13 bases lying between them. The CDR3 spans 17 residues. CDR1 is SGHTS and CDR2 is YDEGEE in the germline V gene. CDR3 sequence reads: CASSLVERSISGNTIYF. The CDR3 coding sequence is TGTGCCAGCAGCTTGGTTGAGCGGTCGATCTCTGGAAACACCATATATTTT.

This chain connects TRBV6-1 to TRBJ1-5, with D maybe TRBD1 (6 bases). V lost 6 bases and J lost 4, with 13 bases in between. CDR1 is MNHNS, CDR2 SASEGT, per germline. The CDR3 is 14 amino acids. The CDR3 loop reads CASRLQGFNQPQHF. The CDR3, as DNA: TGTGCCAGCAGACTACAGGGTTTTAATCAGCCCCAGCATTTT.

This rearrangement joins TRBV5-1 to TRBJ1-3, with TRBD1 matching over 8 bases. Germline lookup yields CDR1 SGHRS and CDR2 YFSETQ. Trimming removed 5 bases from V and 1 base from J; junction bases left unmatched: 2. CDR3 length: 14 amino acids. CDR3 loop: CASRTGGSGNTIYF. In DNA form, the CDR3 reads TGCGCCAGCAGAACAGGGGGTTCTGGAAACACCATATATTTT.

V is TRBV6-1 and J is TRBJ2-7, with 8 bases aligning to TRBD2. The V gene end was trimmed by 4 bases and the J gene end by 4 bases; junction bases not matched to a gene: 9. CDR1 and CDR2 from the germline V gene are MNHNS and SASEGT. The CDR3 is 15 residues long. The CDR3 nucleotides are TGTGCCAGCAGTGCAAACGCCGGGACTAGATACGAGCAGTACTTC. Protein sequence: CASSANAGTRYEQYF.

This chain connects TRBV2 to TRBJ2-1, with D possibly TRBD2 on 6 matching bases. The CDR3 covers 16 residues. The germline gives CDR1 SNHLY, CDR2 FYNNEI. V was cut by 7 bases and J by 7 bases, with 23 bases left in between. CDR3 DNA sequence: TGTGCCAGCACCTCGGACGTAGCGGTATTGGGGAATGAGCAGTTCTTC. Encoded protein: CASTSDVAVLGNEQFF.

V usage is TRBV9 and J usage is TRBJ2-2, with D possibly TRBD2 on 5 matching bases. Per the germline V gene, CDR1 is SGDLS and CDR2 is YYNGEE. The V gene lost 4 bases and the J gene lost 1 base, with 14 bases spanning the gap. The CDR3 runs to 16 residues. In DNA, the CDR3 is TGTGCCAGCAGCCCCGTGAAGCGGCTGAACACCGGGGAGCTGTTTTTT. Translated: CASSPVKRLNTGELFF.

The V gene is TRBV5-1, the J gene TRBJ2-2; 8 bases are a match to TRBD2. V shed 2 bases, J shed 4 bases, and the junction held 1 base outside the gene matches. The germline V gene has CDR1 SGHRS and CDR2 YFSETQ. This CDR3 region has 14 residues. The CDR3 coding sequence is TGCGCCAGCAGCTTACTAGCGGTCACCGGGGAGCTGTTTTTT. Translated: CASSLLAVTGELFF.

This rearrangement joins TRBV11-2 to TRBJ2-1; 8 bases fit TRBD2. V was clipped by 0 bases and J by 0 bases; unmatched bases: 7. Per germline, CDR1 SGHAT and CDR2 FQNNGV. The CDR3 covers 18 residues. Written as DNA, the CDR3 is TGTGCCAGCAGCTTAGATAGCTGGACTAGCCCCTCCTACAATGAGCAGTTCTTC. This translates into CASSLDSWTSPSYNEQFF.

The chain couples TRBV19 to TRBJ2-3; 7 nucleotides line up with TRBD1. The CDR3 extends over 15 amino acids. Germline CDR1 is LNHDA and CDR2 is SQIVND (reference sequence). Unmatched junction bases numbered 5, after V lost 3 bases and J lost 2 bases. The CDR3 sequence: CASSIAGGFTDTQYF. CDR3 in DNA: TGTGCCAGTAGTATCGCAGGGGGATTCACAGATACGCAGTATTTT.

The CDR3 is CASSLWASGREMRQFF. In DNA form, the CDR3 reads TGTGCCAGCAGCTTATGGGCTAGCGGGAGAGAGATGAGGCAGTTCTTC. The V call is TRBV7-2, the J call TRBJ2-1; 10 bases map to TRBD2. CDR1 and CDR2 (germline): SGHTA, FQGNSA. The V gene end was trimmed by 2 bases and the J gene end by 12 bases; junction bases not matched to a gene: 13. The CDR3 loop spans 16 amino acids.

The chain recombines TRBV9 with TRBJ2-1; tentative D call: TRBD2 (7 bases). Germline CDR1 and CDR2: SGDLS and YYNGEE. Trimming pared 0 bases from V and 12 bases from J, leaving 13 bases between. The CDR3 loop spans 13 amino acids. The DNA for the CDR3 is TGTGCCAGCAGCGTAGGAGGGGGGGAGCGGCAGTTCTTC. It codes for CASSVGGGERQFF.

This CDR3 is CASSDRTYTDTQYF. In nucleotides, the CDR3 is TGTGCCAGCAGTGATCGAACTTACACAGATACGCAGTATTTT. The V and J genes are TRBV2 and TRBJ2-3; D ambiguous. V shed 3 bases and J shed 2 bases, with 9 bases lying between them. CDR3 length: 14 amino acids. From germline, CDR1 is SNHLY and CDR2 FYNNEI.

The V gene is TRBV6-1, the J gene TRBJ2-3; possibly TRBD2 for D (6 bases). Germline V gives CDR1 MNHNS, CDR2 SASEGT. Trimming took 3 bases from V and 0 from J, leaving 16 bases between them. This CDR3 contains 17 residues. The CDR3 DNA reads TGTGCCAGCAGTGAGTGGAAGAGAAGCGGGAGCACAGATACGCAGTATTTT. Translated: CASSEWKRSGSTDTQYF.